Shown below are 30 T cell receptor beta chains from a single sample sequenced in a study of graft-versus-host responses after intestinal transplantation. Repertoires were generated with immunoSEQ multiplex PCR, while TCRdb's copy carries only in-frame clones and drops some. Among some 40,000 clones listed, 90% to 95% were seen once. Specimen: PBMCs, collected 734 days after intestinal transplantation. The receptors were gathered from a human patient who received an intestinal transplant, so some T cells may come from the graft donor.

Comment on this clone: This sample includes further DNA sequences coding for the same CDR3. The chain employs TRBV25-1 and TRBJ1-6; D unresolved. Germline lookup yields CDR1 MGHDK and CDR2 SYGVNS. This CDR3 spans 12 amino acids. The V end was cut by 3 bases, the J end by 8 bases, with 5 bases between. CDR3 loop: CASSDGYSPLHF. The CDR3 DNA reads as TGTGCCAGCAGTGATGGGTATTCACCCCTCCACTTT.

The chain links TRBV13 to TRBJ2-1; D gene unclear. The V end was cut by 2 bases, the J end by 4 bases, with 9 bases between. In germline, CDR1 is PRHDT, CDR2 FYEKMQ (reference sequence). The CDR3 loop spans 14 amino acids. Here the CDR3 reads CASSLRLAYNEQFF. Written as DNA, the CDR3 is TGTGCCAGCAGCTTACGACTGGCGTACAATGAGCAGTTCTTC.

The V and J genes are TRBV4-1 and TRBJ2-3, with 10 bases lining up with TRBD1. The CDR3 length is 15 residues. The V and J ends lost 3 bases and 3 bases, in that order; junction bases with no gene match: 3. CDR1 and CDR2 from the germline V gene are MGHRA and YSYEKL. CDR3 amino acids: CASSHGQGGTDTQYF. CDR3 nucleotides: TGCGCCAGCAGCCACGGACAGGGGGGAACAGATACGCAGTATTTT.

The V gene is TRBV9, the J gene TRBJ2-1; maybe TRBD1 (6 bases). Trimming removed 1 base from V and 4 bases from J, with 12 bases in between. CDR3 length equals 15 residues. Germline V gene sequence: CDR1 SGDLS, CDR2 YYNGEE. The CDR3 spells CASSVSGTNYNEQFF. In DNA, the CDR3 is TGTGCCAGCAGCGTATCAGGGACAAATTACAATGAGCAGTTCTTC. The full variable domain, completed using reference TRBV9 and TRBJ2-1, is DSGVTQTPKHLITATGQRVTLRCSPRSGDLSVYWYQQSLDQGLQFLIQYYNGEERAKGNILERFSAQQFPDLHSELNLSSLELGDSALYFCASSVSGTNYNEQFFGPGTRLTVL.

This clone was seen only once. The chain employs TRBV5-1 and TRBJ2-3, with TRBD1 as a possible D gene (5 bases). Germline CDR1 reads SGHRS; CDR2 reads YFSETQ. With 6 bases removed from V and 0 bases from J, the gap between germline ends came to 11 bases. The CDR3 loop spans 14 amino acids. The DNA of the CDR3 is TGCGCCAGCACCCGACAGACTAGCACAGATACGCAGTATTTT. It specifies CASTRQTSTDTQYF.

CDR3 DNA sequence: TGCGCCAGCAGCTTGCCAGAGTTCCAAGAGACCCAGTACTTC. Protein product: CASSLPEFQETQYF. The chain joins TRBV5-1 to TRBJ2-5; D uncertain. The CDR3 has 14 residues. V lost 1 base, J lost 1 base, and 8 bases lay in between. Germline CDR1 is SGHRS and CDR2 is YFSETQ.

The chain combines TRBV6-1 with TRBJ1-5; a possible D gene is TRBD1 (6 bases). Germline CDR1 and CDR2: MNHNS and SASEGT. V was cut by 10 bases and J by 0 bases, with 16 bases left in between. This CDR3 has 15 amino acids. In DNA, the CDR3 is TGTGCCACCATCAGACAGGCCTATAGCAATCAGCCCCAGCATTTT. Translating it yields CATIRQAYSNQPQHF.

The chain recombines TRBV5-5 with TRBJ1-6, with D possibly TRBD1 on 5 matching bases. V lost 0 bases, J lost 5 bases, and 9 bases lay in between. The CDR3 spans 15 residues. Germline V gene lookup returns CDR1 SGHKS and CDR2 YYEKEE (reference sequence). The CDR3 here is CASSLGEGDNSPLHF. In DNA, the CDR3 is TGTGCCAGCAGCTTGGGTGAAGGGGATAATTCACCCCTCCACTTT.

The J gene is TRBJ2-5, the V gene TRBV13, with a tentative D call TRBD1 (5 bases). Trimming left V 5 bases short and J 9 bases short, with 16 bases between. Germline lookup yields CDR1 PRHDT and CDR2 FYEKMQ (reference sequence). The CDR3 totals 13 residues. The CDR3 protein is CASSTGPIRAQYF. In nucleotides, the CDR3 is TGTGCCAGCAGCACCGGACCTATCAGGGCCCAGTACTTC.

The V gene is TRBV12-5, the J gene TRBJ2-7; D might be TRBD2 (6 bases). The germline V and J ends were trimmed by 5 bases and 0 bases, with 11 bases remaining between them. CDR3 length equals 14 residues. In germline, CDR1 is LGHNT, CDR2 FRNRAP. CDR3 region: CASGLSGSSYEQYF. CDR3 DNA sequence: TGTGCTAGTGGTCTAAGCGGGTCCTCCTACGAGCAGTACTTC.

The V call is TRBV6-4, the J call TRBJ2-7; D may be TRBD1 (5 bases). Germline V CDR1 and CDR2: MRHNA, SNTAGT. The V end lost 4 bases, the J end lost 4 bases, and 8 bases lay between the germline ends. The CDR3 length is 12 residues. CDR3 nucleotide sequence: TGTGCCAGCAGTGGTAACAGGTACGAGCAGTACTTC. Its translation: CASSGNRYEQYF.

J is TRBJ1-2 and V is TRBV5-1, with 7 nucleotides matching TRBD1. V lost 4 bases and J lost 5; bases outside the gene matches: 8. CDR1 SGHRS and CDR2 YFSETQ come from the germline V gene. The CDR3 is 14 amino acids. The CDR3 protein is CASSLRGRGYGYTF. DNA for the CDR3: TGCGCCAGCAGCCTAAGGGGCAGGGGGTATGGCTACACCTTC.

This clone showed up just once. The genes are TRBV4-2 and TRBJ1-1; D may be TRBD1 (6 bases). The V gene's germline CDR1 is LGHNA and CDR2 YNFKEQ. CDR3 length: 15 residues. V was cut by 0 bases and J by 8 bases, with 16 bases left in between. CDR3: CASSQDKQGNWEAFF. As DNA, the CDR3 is TGTGCCAGCAGCCAAGATAAACAGGGTAATTGGGAAGCTTTCTTT.

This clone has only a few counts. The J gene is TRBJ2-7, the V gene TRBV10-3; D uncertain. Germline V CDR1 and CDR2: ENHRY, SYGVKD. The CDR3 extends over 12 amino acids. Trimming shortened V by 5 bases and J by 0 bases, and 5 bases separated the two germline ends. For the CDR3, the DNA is TGTGCCATCAGTCTCAACTCCTACGAGCAGTACTTC. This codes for CAISLNSYEQYF.

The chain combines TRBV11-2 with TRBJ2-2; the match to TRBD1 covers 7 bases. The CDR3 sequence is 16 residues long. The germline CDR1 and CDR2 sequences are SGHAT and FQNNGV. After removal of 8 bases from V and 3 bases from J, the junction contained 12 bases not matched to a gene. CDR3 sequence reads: CASARGAGGYTGELFF. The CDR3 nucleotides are TGTGCCAGCGCCCGGGGAGCAGGGGGTTACACCGGGGAGCTGTTTTTT.

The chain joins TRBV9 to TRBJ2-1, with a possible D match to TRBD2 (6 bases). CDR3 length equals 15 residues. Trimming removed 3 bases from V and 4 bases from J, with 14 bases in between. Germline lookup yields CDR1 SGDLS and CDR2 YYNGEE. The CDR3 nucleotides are TGTGCCAGCAGCGCCCGGGAGTGGGGTTACAATGAGCAGTTCTTC. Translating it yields CASSAREWGYNEQFF.

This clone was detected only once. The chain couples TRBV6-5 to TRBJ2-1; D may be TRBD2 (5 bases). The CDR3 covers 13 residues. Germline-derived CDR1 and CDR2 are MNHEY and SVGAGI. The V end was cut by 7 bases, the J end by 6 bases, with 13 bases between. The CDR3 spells CASTPGGTNEQFF. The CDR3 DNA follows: TGTGCCAGCACTCCAGGAGGAACCAATGAGCAGTTCTTC.

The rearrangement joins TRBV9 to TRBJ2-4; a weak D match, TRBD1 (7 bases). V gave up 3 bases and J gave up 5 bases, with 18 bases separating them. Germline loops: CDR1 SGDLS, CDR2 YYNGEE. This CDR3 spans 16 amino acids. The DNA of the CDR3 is TGTGCCAGCAGCGCCGGAGGGGGCAGGGGCCAAAACATTCAGTACTTC. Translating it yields CASSAGGGRGQNIQYF.

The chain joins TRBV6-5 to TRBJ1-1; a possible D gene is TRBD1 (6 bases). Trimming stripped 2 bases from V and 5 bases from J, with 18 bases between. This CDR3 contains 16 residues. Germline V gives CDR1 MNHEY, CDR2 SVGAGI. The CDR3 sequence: CASSYLEDTGITEAFF. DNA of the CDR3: TGTGCCAGCAGTTACCTCGAAGACACAGGGATAACTGAAGCTTTCTTT.

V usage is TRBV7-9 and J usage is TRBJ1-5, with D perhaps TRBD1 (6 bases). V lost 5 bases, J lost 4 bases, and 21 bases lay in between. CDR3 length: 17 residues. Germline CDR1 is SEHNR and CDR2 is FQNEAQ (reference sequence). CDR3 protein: CASSPHPDRGGNQPQHF. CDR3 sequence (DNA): TGTGCCAGCAGCCCCCACCCCGATAGGGGGGGGAATCAGCCCCAGCATTTT.

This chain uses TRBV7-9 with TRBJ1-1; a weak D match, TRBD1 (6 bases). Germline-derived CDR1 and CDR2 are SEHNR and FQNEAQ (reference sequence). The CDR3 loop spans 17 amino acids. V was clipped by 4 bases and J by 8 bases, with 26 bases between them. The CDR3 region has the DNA TGTGCCAGCAGCTCCCCCAGGGATAGGATGGGGGCTCGAGAAGCTTTCTTT. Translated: CASSSPRDRMGAREAFF.

CDR3 amino acids: CASRRSPSWEDTEAFF. CDR3 DNA: TGCGCCAGCAGGCGTAGCCCCAGTTGGGAGGACACTGAAGCTTTCTTT. The genes are TRBV4-1 and TRBJ1-1; D is undetermined. This CDR3 has 16 residues. Germline V gene data show CDR1 as MGHRA and CDR2 as YSYEKL. With 6 bases removed from V and 3 bases from J, the gap between germline ends came to 20 bases.

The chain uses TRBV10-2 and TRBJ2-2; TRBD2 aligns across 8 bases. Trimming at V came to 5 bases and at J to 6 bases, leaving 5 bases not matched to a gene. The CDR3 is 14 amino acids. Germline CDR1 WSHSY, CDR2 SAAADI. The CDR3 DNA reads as TGCGCCAGCAGTAGCGGCGGGGGGCCCGGGGAGCTGTTTTTT. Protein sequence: CASSSGGGPGELFF.

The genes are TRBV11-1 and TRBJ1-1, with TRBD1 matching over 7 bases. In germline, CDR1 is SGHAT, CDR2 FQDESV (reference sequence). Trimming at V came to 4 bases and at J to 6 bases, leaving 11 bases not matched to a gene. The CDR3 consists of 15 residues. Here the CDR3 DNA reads TGTGCCAGCAGCTCTGGGACAGCCGGTCCCCCTGAAGCTTTCTTT. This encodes CASSSGTAGPPEAFF. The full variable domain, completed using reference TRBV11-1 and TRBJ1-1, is EAEVAQSPRYKITEKSQAVAFWCDPISGHATLYWYRQILGQGPELLVQFQDESVVDDSQLPKDRFSAERLKGVDSTLKIQPAELGDSAMYLCASSSGTAGPPEAFFGQGTRLTVV.

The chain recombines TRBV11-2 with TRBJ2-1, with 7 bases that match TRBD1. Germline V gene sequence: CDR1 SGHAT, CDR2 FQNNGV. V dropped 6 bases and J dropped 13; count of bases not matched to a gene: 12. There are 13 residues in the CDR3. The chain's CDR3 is CASSPAGGAHQFF. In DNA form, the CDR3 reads TGTGCCAGCAGTCCAGCAGGGGGTGCACATCAGTTCTTC. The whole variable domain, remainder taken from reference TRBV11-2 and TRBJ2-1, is EAGVAQSPRYKIIEKRQSVAFWCNPISGHATLYWYQQILGQGPKLLIQFQNNGVVDDSQLPKDRFSAERLKGVDSTLKIQPAKLEDSAVYLCASSPAGGAHQFFGPGTRLTVL.

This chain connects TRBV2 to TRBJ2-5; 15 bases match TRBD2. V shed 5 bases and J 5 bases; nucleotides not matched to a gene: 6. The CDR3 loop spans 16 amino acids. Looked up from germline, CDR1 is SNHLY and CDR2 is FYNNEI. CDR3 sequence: CASSWTSGGAGETQYF. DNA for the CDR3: TGTGCCAGCAGTTGGACTAGCGGGGGGGCAGGTGAGACCCAGTACTTC.

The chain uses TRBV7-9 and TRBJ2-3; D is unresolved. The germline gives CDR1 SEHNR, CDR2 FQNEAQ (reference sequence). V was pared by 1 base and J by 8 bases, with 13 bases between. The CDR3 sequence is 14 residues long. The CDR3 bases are TGTGCCAGCAGCTTAGGAGGCCGTCGTGGTACGCAGTATTTT. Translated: CASSLGGRRGTQYF. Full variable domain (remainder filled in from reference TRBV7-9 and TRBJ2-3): DTGVSQNPRHKITKRGQNVTFRCDPISEHNRLYWYRQTLGQGPEFLTYFQNEAQLEKSRLLSDRFSAERPKGSFSTLEIQRTEQGDSAMYLCASSLGGRRGTQYFGPGTRLTVL.

Here the CDR3 reads CSGLGGLGEQYF. CDR3 nucleotides: TGCAGCGGCTTGGGGGGGTTAGGCGAGCAGTACTTC. The rearrangement links TRBV29-1 to TRBJ2-7; 7 bases are a match to TRBD2. Per the germline V gene, CDR1 is SQVTM and CDR2 is ANQGSEA. Trimming at V came to 7 bases and at J to 6 bases, leaving 9 bases not matched to a gene. The CDR3 spans 12 residues.

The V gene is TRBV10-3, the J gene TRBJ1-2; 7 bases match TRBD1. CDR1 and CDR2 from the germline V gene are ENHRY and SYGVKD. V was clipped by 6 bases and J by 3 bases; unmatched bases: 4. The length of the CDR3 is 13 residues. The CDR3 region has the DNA TGTGCCATCAGCAACAGGGGCGACTATGGCTACACCTTC. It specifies CAISNRGDYGYTF.

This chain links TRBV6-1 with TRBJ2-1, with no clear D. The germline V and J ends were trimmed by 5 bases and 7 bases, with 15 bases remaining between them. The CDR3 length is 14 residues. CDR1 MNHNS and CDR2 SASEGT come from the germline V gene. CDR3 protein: CASSFPLLGNEQFF. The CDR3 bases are TGTGCCAGCAGTTTTCCCCTCCTGGGGAATGAGCAGTTCTTC.